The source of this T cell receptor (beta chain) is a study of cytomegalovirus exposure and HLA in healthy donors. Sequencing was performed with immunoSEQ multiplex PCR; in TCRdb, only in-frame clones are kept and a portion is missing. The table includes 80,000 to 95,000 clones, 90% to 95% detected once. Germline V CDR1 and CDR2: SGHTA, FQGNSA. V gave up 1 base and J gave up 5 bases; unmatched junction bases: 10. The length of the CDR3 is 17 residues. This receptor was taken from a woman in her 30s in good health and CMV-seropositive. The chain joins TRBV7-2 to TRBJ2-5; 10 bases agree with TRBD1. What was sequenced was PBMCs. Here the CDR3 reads CASSLGETGGATETQYF. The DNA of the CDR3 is TGTGCCAGCAGCTTAGGGGAGACAGGGGGCGCAACCGAGACCCAGTACTTC.